This T cell receptor (beta chain) was documented in a study of T cells after yellow fever vaccination (dated by TCRdb to the late 2010s). Looking at the study overall: Libraries from fractions with low cell numbers were prepared with the SMART-Seq v4 Ultra Low Input RNA kit. Bulk TCR alpha and beta repertoires were sequenced longitudinally to track T-cell clones before and after primary and booster YFV17D yellow fever vaccination. The cohort comprised two healthy male donors, one aged 18 to 30 and one aged 30 to 40 years. Blood was collected at multiple timepoints before and after primary and secondary immunization, and bulk PBMC replicates and cell subsets were isolated. The full study reports these points: Computational filtering was needed because FACS-sorted repertoires could contain abundant contaminating clonotypes from the bulk population. A small share of clonotypes was detected in both CD4 and CD8 compartments, with the overlap likely arising from convergent recombination. The secondary T-cell response was found to be weaker but faster than the primary response, with a peak reached on day 5 rather than on day 15. Most clones expanded after primary vaccination were re-detected after the booster (about 96% of CD4 and around 88% of CD8), suggesting broad memory maintenance. Because the study included only two donors, the extent to which the findings can be generalized is limited.

This clonotype was counted a few times. Its antigen is currently not known. One base away there is no much larger clone; base qualities are not given. TCR cDNA was synthesized by 5'RACE template switching, through which a universal primer site and unique molecular identifiers were introduced. cDNA synthesis was primed from both the TCR alpha and TCR beta constant segments. Libraries were amplified in two PCR steps, with sample barcodes and sequencing adapters added in the second step. Sequencing of libraries was done on Illumina HiSeq 2500 (2x100 bp) or NovaSeq (2x150 bp). Regarding the original processing steps: MIGEC handled demultiplexing of reads and collapsing into UMI consensus sequences, while MiXCR performed V(D)J alignment. Vaccine-responding clonotypes were defined with edgeR using replicate PBMC samples, requiring FDR below 0.01 and a log2 fold change above 5 up to day 15. CD4 or CD8 identity was assigned to each bulk clonotype according to whether the clonotype was present at higher abundance in the sequenced CD4 repertoire or the sequenced CD8 repertoire. TCRdb itself trimmed the public reads at Q25 with fastp, ran MiXCR and retained productive beta chains. Each entry merges the rows of one CDR3 protein and shows their most common DNA and genes. The V and J calls and clone size come from TCRdb's table, not from the authors' own analysis. For this sample there are about 240,000 distinct CDR3 sequences; 6.9% appear just once. Jointly, the top ten make up 0.85% of the sample.

The treatment or condition label, as the study defines it: live attenuated yellow fever vaccine strain. A standard Ficoll-Paque protocol was used to isolate PBMCs from peripheral blood. CD4 and CD8 T-cell fractions were isolated with Dynabeads CD4 and CD8 positive selection kits. TriZol was used to extract RNA from bulk PBMCs, CD4 and CD8 fractions, and dextramer-positive and dextramer-negative fractions. The sequences come from CD4+ T cells sorted from PBMCs, collected 15 days after the yellow fever booster vaccination. This clonotype was sampled from a man aged 30 to 45 who received the YFV17D yellow fever vaccine.

The CDR3 reads as follows: CASSGSGLAGWEQFF. The bases are TGCGCCAGCAGTGGATCGGGACTAGCGGGATGGGAGCAGTTCTTC. The chain couples TRBV10-1 to TRBJ2-1, and 13 junctional nucleotides match TRBD2. The V end gives up 4 bases and the J end 10 bases, leaving 7 bases in the junction not matched to a gene. CDR1 and CDR2 are drawn from the germline V gene (reference sequence): WNHNN, SYGVQD. Including cysteine and phenylalanine, the CDR3 has 15 amino acids. Just CDR3 DNA is preserved here, 45 bases in frame from base 1.